Following are 14 T cell receptor beta chains from one sample sequenced in a study of T cells in Graves' hyperthyroidism and ophthalmopathy. TCR beta CDR3 sequences were amplified from RNA transcripts. In the first-round RT-PCR of the TCR CDR3, the HTBI primer set was used. One entry per CDR3 protein, called by TCRdb with MiXCR from the multiplex PCR reads. Among around 580,000 distinct CDR3 sequences listed, approximately 15% were seen once. Specimen: blood. All receptors come from a woman between 18 and 29 years old with Graves' hyperthyroidism.

This clonotype came up a few times. The chain employs TRBV6-1 and TRBJ1-4; D ambiguous. Germline loops: CDR1 MNHNS, CDR2 SASEGT. This CDR3 has 14 residues. V lost 2 bases and J 12 bases, leaving 16 bases between the germline ends. The DNA of the CDR3 is TGTGCCAGCAGTGAACTCGGCAGCTGGAGGCAACTGTTTTTT. The encoded protein is CASSELGSWRQLFF.

In this sample, this clonotype turned up a few times. V gene TRBV7-6 combines with J gene TRBJ2-2; 12 nucleotides line up with TRBD2. The CDR3 runs 14 residues. Germline V gene data show CDR1 as SGHVS and CDR2 as FNYEAQ. CDR3 protein: CASSGGAETGELFF. CDR3 bases: TGTGCTTCTAGCGGGGGGGCCGAAACCGGGGAGCTGTTTTTT.

This sequence joins TRBV9 and TRBJ1-6, with 9 bases lining up with TRBD1. The germline V gene encodes CDR1 SGDLS and CDR2 YYNGEE. V was clipped by 5 bases and J by 9 bases; unmatched bases: 6. The CDR3 is 14 amino acids. In DNA form, the CDR3 reads TGTGCCAGCAGACCTGGACAGGGGAGTTCACCCCTCCACTTT. It yields the protein CASRPGQGSSPLHF.

This clonotype was detected ten times or more. The chain couples TRBV11-2 to TRBJ1-5; 8 bases fit TRBD1. From germline, CDR1 is SGHAT and CDR2 FQNNGV. The CDR3 has 14 amino acids. J was trimmed by 4 bases and V by 4 bases; bases with no gene match: 3. The CDR3 loop reads CASSWGQDNQPQHF. The CDR3 bases are TGTGCCAGCAGCTGGGGACAGGATAATCAGCCCCAGCATTTT.

This clonotype was counted ten times or more. J is TRBJ1-5 and V is TRBV7-2; maybe TRBD1 (6 bases). Deletions cut 5 bases from V and 7 bases from J, with 12 bases between. There are 13 residues in the CDR3. Germline CDR1 and CDR2: SGHTA and FQGNSA. This CDR3 reads CASSQGGQQPQHF. In DNA form, the CDR3 reads TGTGCCAGCAGCCAAGGGGGTCAGCAGCCCCAGCATTTT. Full variable domain (outside the CDR3, taken from reference TRBV7-2 and TRBJ1-5): GAGVSQSPSNKVTEKGKDVELRCDPISGHTALYWYRQSLGQGLEFLIYFQGNSAPDKSGLPSDRFSAERTGGSVSTLTIQRTQQEDSAVYLCASSQGGQQPQHFGDGTRLSIL.

This clonotype was detected only a few times. V usage is TRBV5-1 and J usage is TRBJ1-1; unclear D gene. Germline lookup yields CDR1 SGHRS and CDR2 YFSETQ. This CDR3 is 13 amino acids long. With 4 bases removed from V and 11 bases from J, the gap between germline ends came to 18 bases. The CDR3 nucleotides are TGCGCCAGCAGCCTCCGGGCCCAGCGTTTGGCTTTCTTT. Residues: CASSLRAQRLAFF.

There are many counts of this clonotype. This chain uses TRBV6-1 with TRBJ2-2, with 10 bases identical to TRBD1. This CDR3 contains 15 residues. CDR1 is MNHNS, CDR2 SASEGT, per germline. The trim removed 6 bases at V and 6 bases at J, leaving 7 bases unmatched. In DNA, the CDR3 is TGTGCCAGCAGCTGGACAGGGGGTACGGCCGGGGAGCTGTTTTTT. This encodes CASSWTGGTAGELFF.

This clonotype has at least ten counts. This chain connects TRBV12-3 or TRBV12-4 to TRBJ1-5, with D possibly TRBD1 on 5 matching bases. This CDR3 region has 13 residues. The ends were cut back, 6 bases at V and 4 bases at J, with 10 bases in the middle. In DNA form, the CDR3 reads TGTGCCAGCAGCTCAGGGAAAAATCAGCCCCAGCATTTT. This gives the protein CASSSGKNQPQHF.

The table lists this clonotype with many counts. The V and J genes are TRBV5-5 and TRBJ2-3, with D tentatively TRBD1 (5 bases). The germline gives CDR1 SGHKS, CDR2 YYEKEE (reference sequence). The CDR3 totals 14 residues. The V end was cut by 0 bases, the J end by 8 bases, with 13 bases between. The chain's CDR3 is CASSLAGPIGTQYF. For the CDR3, the DNA is TGTGCCAGCAGCTTGGCAGGGCCTATCGGTACGCAGTATTTT.

In its sample, this clonotype was seen a few times. This chain uses TRBV6-5 with TRBJ2-5, with 7 positions matching TRBD2. V dropped 1 base and J dropped 5; count of bases not matched to a gene: 4. Germline lookup yields CDR1 MNHEY and CDR2 SVGAGI. This CDR3 has 14 amino acids. CDR3 region: CASSYWEGSETQYF. In DNA form, the CDR3 reads TGTGCCAGCAGTTACTGGGAGGGTTCGGAGACCCAGTACTTC.

Turning to this clonotype: The germline gene is not matched at one end of the junction; a read error may be the cause. The chain carries TRBV3-1 and TRBJ2-5; 14 bases are shared with TRBD2. The CDR3 is 19 amino acids. The V gene's germline CDR1 is LGHDT and CDR2 YNNKEL (reference sequence). The CDR3 DNA follows: TGTGCCAGCAGCCAACCTGGACTAGCGGGAGGTACGCTTAGGGAGATCCAGCACTTC. It encodes CASSQPGLAGGTLREIQHF.

This clonotype came up many times. The CDR3 region is CASILGGGLGEQFF. The CDR3 nucleotides read TGTGCCAGCATTCTAGGGGGGGGGCTCGGTGAGCAGTTCTTC. The chain uses TRBV2 and TRBJ2-1, with a possible D match to TRBD2 (7 bases). Germline assignment: CDR1 SNHLY and CDR2 FYNNEI. V was pared by 7 bases and J by 9 bases, with 19 bases between. This CDR3 contains 14 residues. The complete variable domain, with remaining parts taken from reference TRBV2 and TRBJ2-1, reads EPEVTQTPSHQVTQMGQEVILRCVPISNHLYFYWYRQILGQKVEFLVSFYNNEISEKSEIFDDQFSVERPDGSNFTLKIRSTKLEDSAMYFCASILGGGLGEQFFGPGTRLTVL.

There are many counts of this clonotype. The rearrangement joins TRBV12-3 or TRBV12-4 to TRBJ1-3; tentative D call: TRBD1 (5 bases). The CDR3 extends over 18 amino acids. V was clipped by 3 bases and J by 4 bases, with 22 bases between them. CDR3 DNA sequence: TGTGCCAGCAGTTTCGCTTTGCAGGGCTTAGATTCGGGAAACACCATATATTTT. Residues: CASSFALQGLDSGNTIYF.

There are a few counts of this clonotype. This rearrangement joins TRBV20-1 to TRBJ1-6, with 7 bases lining up with TRBD1. Germline V gene data show CDR1 as DFQATT and CDR2 as SNEGSKA (reference sequence). There are 14 residues in the CDR3. V shed 3 bases and J 7 bases; nucleotides not matched to a gene: 6. CDR3 nucleotides: TGCAGTGCTAGTGAGAACAGGGGAAATTCACCCCTCCACTTT. This gives the protein CSASENRGNSPLHF.